Listed below are T cell receptor beta chains from one sample, sequenced in a study of control samples from healthy donors and cancer patients. Clones were read by immunoSEQ multiplex PCR, and TCRdb kept only the in-frame ones, dropping some. The sample has under 450,000 clones; about 93% are singletons. Sample: PBMCs. The receptor set was obtained from a man in his forties with head and neck cancer. The CDR3 runs from the conserved cysteine through the conserved F or W. Rows may omit the clone size; those that give it use once, few, many or a size class.

v_call clone_size cdr3_aa
TRBV10-2 few CASSESLGTGRGSPLHF
TRBV5-1 once CASSYRDRSNTEAFF
TRBV12-3/TRBV12-4 . CASSTGNTGELFF
TRBV19 . CASSGDYYNEQFF
TRBV10-3 . CAISEGSGDETQYF
TRBV5-1 . CASGAPNTSGRLETQYF
TRBV10-3 . CASQGDPYTEAFF
TRBV6-4 . CASSLGETDTQYF
TRBV19 . CASSMGVSNQPQHF
TRBV5-4 . CASSPGSGGLRGGELFF
TRBV5-1 . CASSLAWGNHGYTF
TRBV2 . CASSFLPGGYGYTF
TRBV7-2 . CASSLGDPREDGYTF
TRBV4-1 . CASSQTPDRDNEQFF
TRBV12-3/TRBV12-4 . CASRSFSNQPQHF